The 8 T cell receptor beta chains below come from one sample, sequenced in a study of blood T cell repertoires in COVID-19. Data came from immunoSEQ multiplex PCR; TCRdb stores just in-frame clones and leaves some out. The sample gives 350,000 or so clones, more than 70% of which show up once; 3.5% to 4% is in the top ten. The sample taken for sequencing was peripheral blood. Source of these receptors: a woman aged 55-69 years with COVID-19, enrolled during active disease.

V usage is TRBV7-8 and J usage is TRBJ1-2; D is undetermined. CDR3 length: 13 amino acids. V shed 8 bases and J shed 8 bases, with 18 bases lying between them. Germline V gene lookup returns CDR1 SGHVS and CDR2 FQNEAQ. The DNA of the CDR3 is TGTGCCAGCTTACGGGATCCCGGAGAGGGCTACACCTTC. Its protein is CASLRDPGEGYTF.

This chain uses TRBV7-9 with TRBJ2-2; D is unresolved. The V and J ends lost 5 bases and 2 bases respectively, with 3 bases between them. CDR1 and CDR2 from the germline V gene are SEHNR and FQNEAQ (reference sequence). This CDR3 is 12 amino acids long. CDR3 in amino acids: CASSLNTGELFF. DNA for the CDR3: TGTGCCAGCAGCCTTAACACCGGGGAGCTGTTTTTT.

V usage is TRBV24-1 and J usage is TRBJ2-1; TRBD2 agrees at 7 bases. Looked up from germline, CDR1 is KGHDR and CDR2 is SFDVKD. V shed 0 bases and J 5 bases; nucleotides not matched to a gene: 12. This CDR3 region has 18 residues. The CDR3 spells CATSDLRGDRAGDNEQFF. CDR3 bases: TGTGCCACCAGTGATTTGCGGGGGGATAGGGCCGGTGACAATGAGCAGTTCTTC.

This chain links TRBV7-8 with TRBJ2-2; D is unresolved. CDR1 SGHVS and CDR2 FQNEAQ come from the germline V gene. Trimming pared 6 bases from V and 5 bases from J, leaving 19 bases between. This CDR3 comprises 16 residues. As DNA, the CDR3 is TGTGCCAGCAGGTATCGAAGCCCTTCTAGGACCGGGGAGCTGTTTTTT. The encoded protein is CASRYRSPSRTGELFF.

This chain joins TRBV13 and TRBJ1-2; the match to TRBD1 covers 8 bases. The V and J ends lost 5 bases and 5 bases, in that order; junction bases with no gene match: 10. The CDR3 covers 15 residues. The V gene's germline CDR1 is PRHDT and CDR2 FYEKMQ (reference sequence). CDR3 amino acids: CASSPRDRPAYGYTF. As DNA, the CDR3 is TGTGCCAGCAGCCCGAGGGACAGGCCGGCGTATGGCTACACCTTC.

The CDR3 sequence is CASSQDTYSNQPQHF. Here the CDR3 DNA reads TGTGCCAGCAGCCAAGACACTTATAGCAATCAGCCCCAGCATTTT. V gene TRBV3-1 (or the pseudogene TRBV3-2) combines with J gene TRBJ1-5; D is uncertain. This CDR3 is 15 amino acids long. Trimming removed 0 bases from V and 0 bases from J, with 6 bases in between. Germline CDR1 reads LGHDT; CDR2 reads YNNKEL (reference sequence).

V gene TRBV7-3 combines with J gene TRBJ2-1, with TRBD2 matching 14 bases. The germline gives CDR1 SGHTA, CDR2 FQGTGA. The CDR3 loop spans 16 amino acids. V was pared by 4 bases and J by 6 bases, with 5 bases of the junction left unmatched. CDR3 region: CASSSTGLAGVNEQFF. CDR3 DNA sequence: TGTGCCAGCAGCTCCACGGGACTAGCGGGGGTCAATGAGCAGTTCTTC.

This chain links TRBV6-6 with TRBJ2-3, with TRBD2 identical over 14 bases. The junction had 8 bases not matched to a gene; V was cut back by 5 bases and J by 4 bases. Per germline, CDR1 MNHNY and CDR2 SVGAGI (reference sequence). The CDR3 sequence is 17 residues long. The CDR3 nucleotides read TGTGCCAGCAGTCCCCGACTAGCGGGGGGGCAAGCAGATACGCAGTATTTT. Translation: CASSPRLAGGQADTQYF.